These T cell receptor beta chains were read from a single sample in a study of T cells after yellow fever vaccination. Using its own MiXCR run on the 5' RACE reads, TCRdb lists one record per CDR3 protein. Among about 240,000 distinct CDR3 sequences listed, around 7% were seen once. The sequencing here drew on CD4+ T cells sorted from PBMCs, taken 15 days after the yellow fever booster vaccination. These receptors all stem from a man aged 25-45 years who received the YFV17D yellow fever vaccine. Each CDR3 is given with its conserved first and last residue. A D gene is named only where the DNA matches it firmly. Expanded clones get a size class; other rows say once, few or many, or leave the size out.

V gene	D gene	clone size	J gene	CDR3 DNA	CDR3 protein
TRBV4-3	TRBD2	many	TRBJ2-1	TGCGCCAGCAGCCGAACCGGGACTAGCGGATACAATGAGCAGTTCTTC	CASSRTGTSGYNEQFF
TRBV11-2	.	few	TRBJ2-3	TGTGCCAGCAGCTTAGGACTGAACCGCGGCGGTACGCAGTATTTT	CASSLGLNRGGTQYF
TRBV4-3	TRBD2	.	TRBJ2-7	TGCGCCAGCAGCCAAGAAATGGCGGGAGGGCTTAGAACCTACGAGCAGTACTTC	CASSQEMAGGLRTYEQYF
TRBV12-3/TRBV12-4	TRBD2	many	TRBJ2-3	TGTGCCAGCAGTTCCGGACTAGCGGGAGATGCGCAGTATTTT	CASSSGLAGDAQYF
TRBV7-3	TRBD2	.	TRBJ2-2	TGTGCCAGCAGCCGGGGACTAGCGGCCGGGGAGCTGTTTTTT	CASSRGLAAGELFF
TRBV23-1	TRBD2	few	TRBJ2-1	TGCGCCAGCAGTCAAATAGCGGGAGCCCACAATGAGCAGTTCTTC	CASSQIAGAHNEQFF
TRBV6-5	TRBD2	few	TRBJ2-1	TGTGCCAGCAGTTACAACCTAGCGGGAGGGTATGAGCAGTTCTTC	CASSYNLAGGYEQFF
TRBV20-1	.	few	TRBJ2-2	TGCAGTGCTACCGACCGGGGGCGCGCCGGGGAGCTGTTTTTT	CSATDRGRAGELFF
TRBV2	.	.	TRBJ2-1	TGTGCCAGCAGTGACGGGATGGGTGAGCAGTTCTTC	CASSDGMGEQFF
TRBV5-1	.	few	TRBJ2-3	TGCGCCAGCAGCTTTCGGCCCGCAGCCCCGGATACGCAGTATTTT	CASSFRPAAPDTQYF